A single sample gave rise to the 7 T cell receptor beta chains below, sequenced in a study of blood T cell repertoires in COVID-19. Method: immunoSEQ multiplex PCR; TCRdb's copy keeps in-frame clones and lacks some. The table shows 150,000 to 200,000 clones, with around 90% occurring only once. The material sequenced was PBMCs or T cells enriched from blood (not recorded which). These receptors were collected from a woman aged 18-35 years who had recovered from COVID-19.

The chain has TRBV7-9 and TRBJ1-1, with 7 bases lining up with TRBD1. CDR1 is SEHNR, CDR2 FQNEAQ, per germline (reference sequence). V shed 5 bases, J shed 8 bases, and the junction held 11 bases outside the gene matches. The CDR3 totals 14 residues. CDR3 bases: TGTGCCAGCAGCCACGTGGGGACAGCGGAGGAAGCTTTCTTT. It codes for CASSHVGTAEEAFF.

The chain has TRBV30 and TRBJ2-5; 7 nucleotides agree with TRBD1. The CDR3 covers 13 residues. From germline, CDR1 is GTSNPN and CDR2 SVGIG (reference sequence). Germline trimming cut 1 base from V and 5 bases from J; bases unmatched to any gene: 4. The CDR3 protein is CAWSETGWETQYF. DNA for the CDR3: TGTGCCTGGAGTGAGACAGGGTGGGAGACCCAGTACTTC. The full variable domain, with the rest looked up from reference TRBV30 and TRBJ2-5, is SQTIHQWPATLVQPVGSPLSLECTVEGTSNPNLYWYRQAAGRGLQLLFYSVGIGQISSEVPQNLSASRPQDRQFILSSKKLLLSDSGFYLCAWSETGWETQYFGPGTRLLVL.

This chain links TRBV11-2 with TRBJ1-1, with TRBD1 matching 9 bases. V lost 3 bases and J lost 4; bases outside the gene matches: 6. Germline V lookup: CDR1 SGHAT, CDR2 FQNNGV. The CDR3 covers 15 residues. The CDR3 sequence is CASSLGDRVGTEAFF. Here the CDR3 DNA reads TGTGCCAGCAGCTTGGGGGACAGGGTTGGCACTGAAGCTTTCTTT.

The chain recombines TRBV7-5 with TRBJ1-3; the table's TRBD1 call for D was not verified on the DNA. TRBV7-5 is noted as a pseudogene. This CDR3 has 20 amino acids. The CDR3 region is CARSSSGTGITEGSGNTIYF. For the CDR3, the DNA is TGTGCCAGAAGCTCGAGTGGGACAGGGATTACCGAGGGCTCTGGAAACACCATATATTTT.

This clone was counted only a few times. V and J are TRBV4-1 and TRBJ2-1, with 8 bases matching TRBD1. The germline V gene encodes CDR1 MGHRA and CDR2 YSYEKL. Germline trimming cut 1 base from V and 6 bases from J; bases unmatched to any gene: 8. This CDR3 is 16 amino acids long. CDR3 coding DNA: TGCGCCAGCAGCCAAGGGACAGGGAGATCGAGCAATGAGCAGTTCTTC. It codes for CASSQGTGRSSNEQFF.

The chain couples TRBV7-2 to TRBJ2-2; tentative D call: TRBD2 (6 bases). Trimming stripped 2 bases from V and 4 bases from J, with 17 bases between. The CDR3 is 17 residues long. Germline V gives CDR1 SGHTA, CDR2 FQGNSA. CDR3 region: CASSLLPETGLTGELFF. DNA of the CDR3: TGTGCCAGCAGCTTACTACCTGAGACGGGACTCACCGGGGAGCTGTTTTTT.

This chain joins TRBV6-2 or TRBV6-3 and TRBJ2-2, with 7 bases aligning to TRBD1. Germline-derived CDR1 and CDR2 are MNHEY and SVGEGT. This CDR3 region has 17 residues. V shed 6 bases, J shed 6 bases, and the junction held 16 bases outside the gene matches. The CDR3 nucleotides read TGTGCCAGCAGCCCCACTACCCGACAGGGAAAGGCCGGGGAGCTGTTTTTT. It codes for CASSPTTRQGKAGELFF.